This T cell receptor beta chain was identified in a study of cytomegalovirus exposure and HLA in healthy donors. V lost 6 bases and J 0 bases, leaving 11 bases between the germline ends. This CDR3 comprises 14 residues. Per the germline V gene, CDR1 is MRHNA and CDR2 is SNTAGT. Data came from immunoSEQ multiplex PCR; TCRdb stores just in-frame clones and leaves some out. The sample carries some 110,000 clones, 88% recorded once. The chain combines TRBV6-4 with TRBJ1-1, with D tentatively TRBD1 (6 bases). The receptor's source is a woman under 30 in good health and CMV-seropositive. Sequences were obtained from PBMCs. CDR3 nucleotides: TGTGCCAGCAGGGCAGGGGCAATGAACACTGAAGCTTTCTTT. Its translation: CASRAGAMNTEAFF.